This T cell receptor beta chain was obtained from a study of blood T cells in healthy people across ages. Notes on the study in general: Greater diversity and more naive CD4+ cells were seen in long-lived donors than in aged donors.

Comments on this clonotype: Its antigen is not known.

Total RNA was isolated from each sample in quantities of at least 5.5 micrograms. A sample-barcoded 5' primer and a J-beta primer mix were used in a second PCR of roughly 6 to 11 cycles. Each sample yielded at least 3 million CDR3-containing paired-end reads. TCRdb used MiXCR to reprocess the 5' RACE reads, holding one entry per CDR3 protein. The table shows under 2,000,000 distinct CDR3 sequences, with about 50% occurring only once. Sample: blood. This sequence was found in a woman aged 40 to 50 in good health.

Written as DNA, the CDR3 is TGTGCCAGCAGCACTCGGACAGGGGCCTCTGGGGCCAACGTCCTGACTTTC. It yields the protein CASSTRTGASGANVLTF. The rearrangement joins TRBV7-2 to TRBJ2-6; the match to TRBD1 covers 9 bases. With V trimmed by 5 bases and J by 0 bases, 5 bases remained unmatched. This CDR3 has 17 amino acids. Germline CDR1 SGHTA, CDR2 FQGNSA.